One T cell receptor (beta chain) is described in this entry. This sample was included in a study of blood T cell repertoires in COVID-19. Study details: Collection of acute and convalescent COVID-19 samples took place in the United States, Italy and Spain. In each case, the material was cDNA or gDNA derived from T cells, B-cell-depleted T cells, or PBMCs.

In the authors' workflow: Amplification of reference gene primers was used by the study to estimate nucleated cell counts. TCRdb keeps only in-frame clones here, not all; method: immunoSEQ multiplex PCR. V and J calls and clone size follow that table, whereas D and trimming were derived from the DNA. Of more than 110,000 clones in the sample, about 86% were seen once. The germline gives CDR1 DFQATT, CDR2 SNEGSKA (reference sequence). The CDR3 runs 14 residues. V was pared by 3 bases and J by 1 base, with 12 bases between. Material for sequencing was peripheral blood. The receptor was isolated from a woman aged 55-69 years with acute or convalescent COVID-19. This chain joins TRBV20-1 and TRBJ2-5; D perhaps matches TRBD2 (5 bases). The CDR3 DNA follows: TGCAGTGCTAGTGCCCTCCGGGGCCAAGAGACCCAGTACTTC. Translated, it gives CSASALRGQETQYF.